This T cell receptor beta chain is from a study of T-cell reconstitution after alpha-beta-depleted transplantation in children. This clonotype was detected a few times. As yet, its antigen is unknown. This CDR3 has 14 residues. The ends were cut back, 6 bases at V and 0 bases at J, with 9 bases in the middle. In germline, CDR1 is DFQATT, CDR2 SNEGSKA (reference sequence). Study outcomes and limitations: There were some patients whose high TCRbeta diversity at day 60 came from surviving recipient T cells and thymic progenitors. Newly produced T cells mostly accounted for T-cell counts and diversity one year post-transplant.

As it was prepared, the TCRbeta library received unique molecular identifiers. Via MiXCR, TCRdb re-called the PCR reads, giving one row per CDR3 protein. The sample records fewer than 350,000 distinct CDR3 sequences, roughly a tenth being singletons. The material was PBMCs, obtained before TCRalphabeta/CD19-depleted stem cell transplant. The sequence was obtained from a boy under two years old with acute myeloid leukemia, due to receive a stem cell transplant. This chain connects TRBV20-1 to TRBJ2-6, with no clear D. The CDR3 nucleotides read TGCAGTGCCTGGGATTTCTCTGGGGCCAACGTCCTGACTTTC. It encodes CSAWDFSGANVLTF.